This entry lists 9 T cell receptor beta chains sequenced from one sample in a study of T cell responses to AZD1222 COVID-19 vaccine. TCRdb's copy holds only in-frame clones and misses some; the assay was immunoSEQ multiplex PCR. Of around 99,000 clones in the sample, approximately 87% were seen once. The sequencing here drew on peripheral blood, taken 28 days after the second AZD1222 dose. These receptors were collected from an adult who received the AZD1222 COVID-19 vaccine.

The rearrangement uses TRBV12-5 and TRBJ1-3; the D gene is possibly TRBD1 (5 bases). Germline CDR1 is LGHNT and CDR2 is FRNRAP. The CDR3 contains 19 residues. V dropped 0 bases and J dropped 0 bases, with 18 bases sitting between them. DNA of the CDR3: TGTGCTAGTGGTTTGGTACGGGACTGGGAGTGGAGCTCTGGAAACACCATATATTTT. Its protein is CASGLVRDWEWSSGNTIYF.

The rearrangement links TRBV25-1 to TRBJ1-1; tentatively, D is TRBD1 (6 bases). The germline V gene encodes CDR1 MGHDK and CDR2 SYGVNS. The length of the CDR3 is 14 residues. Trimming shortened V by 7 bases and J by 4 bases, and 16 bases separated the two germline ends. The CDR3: CASIPEGGGTEAFF. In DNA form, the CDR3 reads TGTGCCAGCATTCCAGAAGGAGGGGGCACTGAAGCTTTCTTT.

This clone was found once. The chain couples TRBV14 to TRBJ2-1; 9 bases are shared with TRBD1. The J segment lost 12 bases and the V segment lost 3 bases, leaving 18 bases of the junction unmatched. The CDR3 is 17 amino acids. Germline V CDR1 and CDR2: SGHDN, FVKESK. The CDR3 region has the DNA TGTGCCAGCAGCCACACTACTCTCCGGGACAGGGATAGTGGGCAGTTCTTC. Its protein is CASSHTTLRDRDSGQFF.

Written as DNA, the CDR3 is TGTGCCAGCAGCTTACGTGGGGGTGGCGGGGAGCTGTTTTTT. This codes for CASSLRGGGGELFF. The chain couples TRBV7-2 to TRBJ2-2, with D perhaps assigned TRBD1 or TRBD2 (5 bases each). The V end lost 2 bases, the J end lost 7 bases, and 11 bases lay between the germline ends. Germline CDR1 SGHTA, CDR2 FQGNSA. This CDR3 spans 14 amino acids.

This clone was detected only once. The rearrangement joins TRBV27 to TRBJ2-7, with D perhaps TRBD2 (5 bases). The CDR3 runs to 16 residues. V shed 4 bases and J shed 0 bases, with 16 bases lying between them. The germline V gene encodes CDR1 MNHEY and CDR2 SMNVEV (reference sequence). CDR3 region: CASSSLDGFSSYEQYF. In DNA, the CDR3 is TGTGCCAGCAGTTCACTAGACGGTTTTAGCTCCTACGAGCAGTACTTC.

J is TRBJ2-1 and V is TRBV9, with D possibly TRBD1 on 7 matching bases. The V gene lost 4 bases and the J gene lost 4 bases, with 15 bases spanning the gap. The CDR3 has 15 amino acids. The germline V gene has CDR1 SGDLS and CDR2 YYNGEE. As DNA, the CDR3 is TGTGCCAGCAGCCAAGGAGGGGGCTTGTACAATGAGCAGTTCTTC. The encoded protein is CASSQGGGLYNEQFF.

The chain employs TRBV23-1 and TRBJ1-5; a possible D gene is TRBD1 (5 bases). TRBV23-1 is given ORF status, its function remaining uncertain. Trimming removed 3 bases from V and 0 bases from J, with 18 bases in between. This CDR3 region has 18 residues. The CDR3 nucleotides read TGCGCCAGCAGTCAGCACCAGGGCCCTACCTATAGCAATCAGCCCCAGCATTTT. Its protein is CASSQHQGPTYSNQPQHF.

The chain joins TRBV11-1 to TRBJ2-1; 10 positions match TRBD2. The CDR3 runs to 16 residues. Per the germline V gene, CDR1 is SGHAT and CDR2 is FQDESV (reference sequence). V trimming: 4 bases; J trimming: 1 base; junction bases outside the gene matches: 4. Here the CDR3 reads CASSSSGRVSYNEQFF. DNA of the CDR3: TGTGCCAGCAGCTCGAGCGGGAGGGTGTCCTACAATGAGCAGTTCTTC.

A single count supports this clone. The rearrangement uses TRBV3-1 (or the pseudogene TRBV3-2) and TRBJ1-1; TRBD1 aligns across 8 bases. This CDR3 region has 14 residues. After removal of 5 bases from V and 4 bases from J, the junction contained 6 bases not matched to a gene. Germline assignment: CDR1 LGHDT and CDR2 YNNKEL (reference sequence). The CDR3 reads CASSARTGSTEAFF. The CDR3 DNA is TGTGCCAGCAGCGCCCGGACAGGGAGCACTGAAGCTTTCTTT.